The rows below give T cell receptor beta chains drawn from one sample of a study of blood T cells in healthy people across ages. Via MiXCR, TCRdb re-called the 5' RACE reads, giving one row per CDR3 protein. The repertoire has 1 million or so distinct CDR3 sequences, almost 25% of them found once; the top ten carry about 0.72%. This sample also appeared in a second study, on T cells of mothers and their children.

Sequenced sample: blood. The receptors were gathered from a girl aged 2 to 10 in good health. Both conserved end residues are part of each CDR3. A D gene is named only where the DNA matches it firmly. Size values are once, few and many counts, or a class for expanded clones, and some rows have none.

CDR3: CASSFGLEETQYF; DNA: TGTGCCAGCAGTTTCGGGTTGGAAGAGACCCAGTACTTC; V: TRBV28; D: NA; J: TRBJ2-5; size: few
CDR3: CSVSLGGHEQYF; DNA: TGCAGCGTTAGCCTGGGAGGCCATGAGCAGTACTTC; V: TRBV29-1; D: NA; J: TRBJ2-5; size: NA
CDR3: CASSVRDGSNQPQHF; DNA: TGTGCCAGCAGTGTCCGGGACGGTAGCAATCAGCCCCAGCATTTT; V: TRBV12-3/TRBV12-4; D: NA; J: TRBJ1-5; size: NA
CDR3: CASSLSGLNTEAFF; DNA: TGTGCCAGCAGCTTATCCGGGCTCAACACTGAAGCTTTCTTT; V: TRBV7-2; D: NA; J: TRBJ1-1; size: many
CDR3: CSARDRGGSGRAESREQFF; DNA: TGCAGTGCTAGAGATCGGGGGGGTAGCGGGAGGGCCGAGTCTCGGGAGCAGTTCTTC; V: TRBV20-1; D: TRBD2; J: TRBJ2-1; size: NA
CDR3: CSAPGQGRGGYTF; DNA: TGCAGTGCTCCCGGACAGGGGAGGGGTGGCTACACCTTC; V: TRBV20-1; D: TRBD1; J: TRBJ1-2; size: few
CDR3: CASSPRGPSNTEAFF; DNA: TGTGCCAGCAGCCCTCGGGGTCCGTCGAACACTGAAGCTTTCTTT; V: TRBV7-9; D: NA; J: TRBJ1-1; size: NA
CDR3: CASMADWGKAFF; DNA: TGTGCCAGCATGGCAGATTGGGGAAAAGCTTTCTTT; V: TRBV6-2/TRBV6-3; D: NA; J: TRBJ1-1; size: NA
CDR3: CASSQDRAGGLYEQYF; DNA: TGCGCCAGCAGCCAAGATCGAGCGGGGGGACTCTACGAGCAGTACTTC; V: TRBV4-3; D: TRBD2; J: TRBJ2-7; size: NA
CDR3: CSAEVQGIPSGANVLTF; DNA: TGCAGTGCCGAAGTACAAGGGATTCCCTCTGGGGCCAACGTCCTGACTTTC; V: TRBV20-1; D: NA; J: TRBJ2-6; size: few
CDR3: CASSKAVRPRGYTF; DNA: TGTGCCAGCAGCAAAGCCGTTCGCCCCAGGGGCTACACCTTC; V: TRBV21-1; D: NA; J: TRBJ1-2; size: few
CDR3: CASSLFAPDRGGQETQYF; DNA: TGTGCCAGCAGCTTATTTGCCCCCGACAGGGGGGGCCAAGAGACCCAGTACTTC; V: TRBV7-2; D: TRBD1; J: TRBJ2-5; size: once